Listed below are T cell receptor beta chains from one sample, sequenced in a study of STAT3 mutations in large granular lymphocyte leukemia. Here immunoSEQ multiplex PCR was the method, and the copy in TCRdb shows in-frame clones only, minus some. The table has over 25,000 clones, about 90% seen once. Material for sequencing was peripheral blood mononuclear cells. The receptor source for this set is a man aged 55-75 years with T-cell large granular lymphocyte leukemia. Some clones in this sample may be carry-over from other donors' samples. Each CDR3 is given with its conserved first and last residue. Each record gives: D gene, J gene, clone size, V gene, CDR3 DNA, CDR3 protein. A D gene is named only where the DNA matches it firmly. Clone sizes are given selectively: once, few, many, or a class where the clone is expanded.

. | TRBJ2-7 | . | TRBV18 | TGTGCCAGCTCACCGATTGGCAGTGGGGGAGAGCAGTACTTC | CASSPIGSGGEQYF
TRBD1 | TRBJ2-7 | . | TRBV10-1 | TGCGCCAGCAGTGTCTCCCCGGACAGGGCCTACGAGCAGTACTTC | CASSVSPDRAYEQYF
. | TRBJ2-7 | . | TRBV10-3 | TGTGCCACTGCACTAGACGGGTTTGGGGACGAGCAGTACTTC | CATALDGFGDEQYF
. | TRBJ2-7 | . | TRBV5-4 | TGTGCCAGCAGCGACGTTCCCCACTCCTACGAGCAGTACTTC | CASSDVPHSYEQYF
. | TRBJ1-1 | few | TRBV7-9 | TGTGCCAGCAGCTTCACGGGGGCGGTTACTGAAGCTTTCTTT | CASSFTGAVTEAFF
. | TRBJ2-3 | . | TRBV19 | TGTGCCAGTAGCCGAGGTACTGATAGATTAGGCACGCAGTATTTT | CASSRGTDRLGTQYF
. | TRBJ1-2 | . | TRBV6-5 | TGTGCCAGCAGTTCCTCAGGGGAATATGGCTACACCTTC | CASSSSGEYGYTF
TRBD1 | TRBJ1-1 | . | TRBV18 | TGTGCCAGCTCACCACGGGACAGACTTAACACTGAAGCTTTCTTT | CASSPRDRLNTEAFF
. | TRBJ1-2 | . | TRBV10-2 | TGCGCCAGCATGCAAGCTGGTGCTAACTATGGCTACACCTTC | CASMQAGANYGYTF
. | TRBJ1-2 | . | TRBV30 | TGTGCCTGGAGTGTAAGGAGGGGGGCGGTTGGCTACACCTTC | CAWSVRRGAVGYTF
TRBD2 | TRBJ2-7 | few | TRBV6-1 | TGTGCCAGCACCGACCGACTAGCGGCCTCCAGCGAGCAGTACTTC | CASTDRLAASSEQYF
TRBD1 | TRBJ1-5 | once | TRBV18 | TGTGCCAGCTCACAAAGGGACAGTAGCAATCAGCCCCAGCATTTT | CASSQRDSSNQPQHF
. | TRBJ2-4 | . | TRBV28 | TGTGCCAGCAGTTTATATGGTCCCAGGCAGACCAAAAACATTCAGTACTTC | CASSLYGPRQTKNIQYF
TRBD1 | TRBJ2-6 | . | TRBV5-1 | TGCGCCAGCAGCTGGCGACAGGGGGCGTCGGGGGCCAACGTCCTGACTTTC | CASSWRQGASGANVLTF
TRBD2 | TRBJ2-3 | . | TRBV30 | TGTGCCTGGAGTGAGGGAGCGGGAGCACCCACAGATACGCAGTATTTT | CAWSEGAGAPTDTQYF
TRBD2 | TRBJ2-2 | . | TRBV5-4 | TGTGCCAGCACCCCGGGACTAGCGGGAGTGGGGAACACCGGGGAGCTGTTTTTT | CASTPGLAGVGNTGELFF
. | TRBJ1-1 | . | TRBV5-4 | TGTGCCAGCAGCTCGCAGCCGATGAACACTGAAGCTTTCTTT | CASSSQPMNTEAFF
TRBD2 | TRBJ2-3 | . | TRBV19 | TGTGCCAGTAGTATGGGACTAGCGGACACAGATACGCAGTATTTT | CASSMGLADTDTQYF
. | TRBJ1-1 | . | TRBV11-2 | TGTGCCAGCAGCTTAGATCCGAACACTGAAGCTTTCTTT | CASSLDPNTEAFF
TRBD2 | TRBJ2-2 | once | TRBV7-3 | TGTGCCAGCAGCTGGGGCGGGGGGTCGAACACCGGGGAGCTGTTTTTT | CASSWGGGSNTGELFF
. | TRBJ2-5 | once | TRBV5-1 | TGCGCCAGCAGCCCGCGGGGTTTAGGCGAGACCCAGTACTTC | CASSPRGLGETQYF
. | TRBJ1-5 | . | TRBV30 | TGTGCCTGGAGTAGGTCACAAGGGCCCCAGCATTTT | CAWSRSQGPQHF
. | TRBJ1-1 | . | TRBV7-9 | TGTGCCAGCAGCTTCGACAGGACGAACACTGAAGCTTTCTTT | CASSFDRTNTEAFF
TRBD2 | TRBJ2-5 | . | TRBV7-6 | TGTGCCAGCAGCTTAAGGCTAGCGGGAGCCGCACAAGAGACCCAGTACTTC | CASSLRLAGAAQETQYF
TRBD1 | TRBJ2-7 | . | TRBV29-1 | TGCAGCGCACAGGGGACCTACGAGCAGTACTTC | CSAQGTYEQYF
. | TRBJ2-5 | . | TRBV13 | TGTGCCAGCAGCTTAGTTCCGGGCAGACAAGAGACCCAGTACTTC | CASSLVPGRQETQYF